The 22 T cell receptor beta chains presented below share a single source sample, sequenced in a study of shared clonotypes between healthy human individuals (dated by TCRdb to the early 2020s). The library was obtained by the immunoSEQ multiplex PCR assay. In TCRdb, the immuneACCESS table is reduced to in-frame sequences with V and J assigned. These tables do not hold every clone; where another copy was compared, an unresolved V gene accounts for under half, and the others remain unexplained. Recorded for this sample are millions of clones; approximately 94% of them occurred a single time. The ten largest clonotypes hold 1.1% of the sample. For the CD8 naive samples, CD45RO-negative cells were positively selected for CCR7, yielding a CD45RA+CCR7+ population from which TemRA cells were excluded. The sequenced sample was naive CD8+ T cells sorted from blood. Sample cell subset or site, as interpreted from the label and publication: CD45RA+CCR7+. The receptors were gathered from a man aged 18 to 30 in good health.

The chain combines TRBV5-8 with TRBJ2-2; the D is unclear. Germline V gene sequence: CDR1 SGHTS, CDR2 YDEGEE. V was shortened by 3 bases and J by 1 base, with 13 bases between the two germline ends. This CDR3 is built from 16 residues. The CDR3 protein is CASSYLRPGNTGELFF. CDR3 DNA: TGTGCCAGCAGCTACCTACGCCCAGGGAACACCGGGGAGCTGTTTTTT. Together with reference TRBV5-8 and TRBJ2-2, the CDR3 gives the full variable domain: EAGVTQSPTHLIKTRGQQATLRCSPISGHTSVYWYQQALGLGLQFLLWYDEGEERNRGNFPPRFSGRQFPNYSSELNVNALELEDSALYLCASSYLRPGNTGELFFGEGSRLTVL.

This chain connects TRBV11-3 to TRBJ2-7, with D perhaps matching TRBD2 (6 bases). Germline V gene sequence: CDR1 SGHNT, CDR2 YENEEA. This CDR3 has 17 amino acids. V dropped 1 base and J dropped 1 base, with 17 bases sitting between them. The CDR3 spells CASSLVGDSHLSYEQYF. As DNA, the CDR3 is TGTGCCAGCAGCTTAGTAGGGGACTCTCATCTTTCCTACGAGCAGTACTTC.

Turning to this clone: The sample holds other DNA sequences that translate to the same CDR3. The rearrangement uses TRBV30 and TRBJ1-1, with 8 bases lining up with TRBD1. Germline V CDR1 and CDR2: GTSNPN, SVGIG (reference sequence). Germline trimming cut 2 bases from V and 7 bases from J; bases unmatched to any gene: 0. The CDR3 has 11 residues. In DNA, the CDR3 is TGTGCCTGGAGTACAGGGGGTGAAGCTTTCTTT. It codes for CAWSTGGEAFF.

CDR3 nucleotides: TGCGCCAGCATGCGGACTAGCGGGAGCACAGATACGCAGTATTTT. As protein: CASMRTSGSTDTQYF. V usage is TRBV4-1 and J usage is TRBJ2-3; 11 nucleotides match TRBD2. This CDR3 has 15 residues. Per germline, CDR1 MGHRA and CDR2 YSYEKL. V was clipped by 7 bases and J by 0 bases; unmatched bases: 3.

The chain links TRBV7-3 to TRBJ2-2, with 7 bases fitting TRBD2. CDR3 size: 16 residues. J was trimmed by 4 bases and V by 1 base; bases with no gene match: 6. The germline V gene encodes CDR1 SGHTA and CDR2 FQGTGA. As DNA, the CDR3 is TGTGCCAGCAGCTTAATGGCGGGGGACGTCACCGGGGAGCTGTTTTTT. This codes for CASSLMAGDVTGELFF.

Concerning this clone: Other DNA variants within this sample encode the same CDR3. The chain couples TRBV7-9 to TRBJ2-1; D gene ambiguous. This CDR3 is 15 amino acids long. V dropped 2 bases and J dropped 0 bases, with 8 bases sitting between them. Germline-derived CDR1 and CDR2 are SEHNR and FQNEAQ (reference sequence). In DNA form, the CDR3 reads TGTGCCAGCAGCTTACCATTAAGCTCCTACAATGAGCAGTTCTTC. This sequence encodes CASSLPLSSYNEQFF.

The CDR3 protein is CASSAPGRTGDFTDTQYF. Written as DNA, the CDR3 is TGTGCCAGCAGTGCCCCTGGGAGGACAGGGGACTTCACAGATACGCAGTATTTT. The J gene is TRBJ2-3, the V gene TRBV25-1; the match to TRBD1 covers 9 bases. The CDR3 totals 18 residues. V shed 4 bases and J 2 bases; nucleotides not matched to a gene: 13. The germline V gene has CDR1 MGHDK and CDR2 SYGVNS. The whole variable domain, remainder taken from reference TRBV25-1 and TRBJ2-3, is EADIYQTPRYLVIGTGKKITLECSQTMGHDKMYWYQQDPGMELHLIHYSYGVNSTEKGDLSSESTVSRIRTEHFPLTLESARPSHTSQYLCASSAPGRTGDFTDTQYFGPGTRLTVL.

V usage is TRBV30 and J usage is TRBJ1-1; D unresolved. CDR1 is GTSNPN, CDR2 SVGIG, per germline (reference sequence). The CDR3 is 13 amino acids. V lost 0 bases and J 3 bases, leaving 8 bases between the germline ends. CDR3 sequence reads: CAWSVHLDTEAFF. CDR3 nucleotide sequence: TGTGCCTGGAGTGTACACCTTGACACTGAAGCTTTCTTT.

This clone was seen only once. The chain is built from TRBV7-9 and TRBJ2-2, with D possibly being TRBD1 or TRBD2 (5 bases each). Germline V lookup: CDR1 SEHNR, CDR2 FQNEAQ (reference sequence). Trimming stripped 5 bases from V and 7 bases from J, with 17 bases between. The CDR3 is made up of 15 amino acids. The CDR3: CASSHWGTEGGELFF. CDR3 coding DNA: TGTGCCAGCAGCCATTGGGGCACCGAGGGCGGGGAGCTGTTTTTT. Full variable domain (missing parts from reference TRBV7-9 and TRBJ2-2): DTGVSQNPRHKITKRGQNVTFRCDPISEHNRLYWYRQTLGQGPEFLTYFQNEAQLEKSRLLSDRFSAERPKGSFSTLEIQRTEQGDSAMYLCASSHWGTEGGELFFGEGSRLTVL.

The chain carries TRBV4-1 and TRBJ2-7; tentatively, D is TRBD2 (5 bases). Germline V gene sequence: CDR1 MGHRA, CDR2 YSYEKL. Trimming cost V 2 bases and J 6 bases, with 20 bases left between them. The CDR3 totals 16 residues. The CDR3 here is CASSQQPMAQGGEQYF. In DNA, the CDR3 is TGCGCCAGCAGCCAACAACCAATGGCTCAAGGAGGCGAGCAGTACTTC.

The chain is built from TRBV28 and TRBJ2-5; possibly TRBD2 for D (5 bases). This CDR3 has 15 amino acids. Trimming took off 3 bases at V and 1 base at J, with 12 bases between the two ends. Germline values: CDR1 MDHEN, CDR2 SYDVKM. DNA for the CDR3: TGTGCCAGCAGTTTCCCCGGGGTAGGCCAAGAGACCCAGTACTTC. This encodes CASSFPGVGQETQYF. The whole variable domain, filled in from reference TRBV28 and TRBJ2-5, reads DVKVTQSSRYLVKRTGEKVFLECVQDMDHENMFWYRQDPGLGLRLIYFSYDVKMKEKGDIPEGYSVSREKKERFSLILESASTNQTSMYLCASSFPGVGQETQYFGPGTRLLVL.

The rearrangement uses TRBV27 and TRBJ1-2; possibly TRBD1 for D (6 bases). V dropped 3 bases and J dropped 3 bases, with 11 bases sitting between them. This CDR3 has 14 residues. CDR1 and CDR2 (germline): MNHEY, SMNVEV (reference sequence). CDR3 sequence: CASSFQGSDYGYTF. CDR3 in DNA: TGTGCCAGCAGTTTCCAGGGGTCGGACTATGGCTACACCTTC.

The chain is built from TRBV6-5 and TRBJ2-5, with TRBD2 identical over 11 bases. From germline, CDR1 is MNHEY and CDR2 SVGAGI. The J segment lost 7 bases and the V segment lost 2 bases, leaving 9 bases of the junction unmatched. The CDR3 is 16 amino acids. The CDR3, as DNA: TGTGCCAGCAGTTACGCAGGGGGACTAGCGGAAGGGACCCAGTACTTC. It encodes CASSYAGGLAEGTQYF.

The chain joins TRBV28 to TRBJ2-7; tentative D call: TRBD1 (5 bases). Germline V gene lookup returns CDR1 MDHEN and CDR2 SYDVKM. Trimming took 8 bases from V and 0 from J, leaving 11 bases between them. This CDR3 is 13 amino acids long. In nucleotides, the CDR3 is TGTGCCAGCGAAGCAGGGTTCTCCTACGAGCAGTACTTC. Protein: CASEAGFSYEQYF.

The J gene is TRBJ1-5, the V gene TRBV6-6; D not resolved. Germline V CDR1 and CDR2: MNHNY, SVGAGI (reference sequence). The germline V and J ends were trimmed by 5 bases and 0 bases, with 11 bases remaining between them. The CDR3 runs 15 residues. The CDR3 DNA follows: TGTGCCAGCAGTCCTGTACGTTATAGCAATCAGCCCCAGCATTTT. Amino acid sequence: CASSPVRYSNQPQHF.

The V and J genes are TRBV4-1 and TRBJ1-1; D unresolved. Germline V gene sequence: CDR1 MGHRA, CDR2 YSYEKL. The CDR3 runs to 14 residues. Trimming removed 0 bases at V and 5 bases at J, with 10 bases between. In DNA form, the CDR3 reads TGCGCCAGCAGCCAAGATCCGCCGGGTACTGAAGCTTTCTTT. Its protein product is CASSQDPPGTEAFF.

The CDR3 nucleotides read TGTGCCAGCAGCTTAGACCCGGGGTTCGGCACAGATACGCAGTATTTT. It codes for CASSLDPGFGTDTQYF. J is TRBJ2-3 and V is TRBV7-3; maybe TRBD2 (5 bases). Germline-derived CDR1 and CDR2 are SGHTA and FQGTGA. CDR3 length equals 16 residues. V lost 2 bases and J lost 1, with 13 bases in between.

The rearrangement joins TRBV6-5 to TRBJ1-5; 9 positions agree with TRBD1. The CDR3 sequence is 14 residues long. Germline CDR1 reads MNHEY; CDR2 reads SVGAGI. V was pared by 6 bases and J by 4 bases, with 4 bases of the junction left unmatched. CDR3 in amino acids: CASRPGTGNQPQHF. In nucleotides, the CDR3 is TGTGCCAGCAGGCCCGGGACAGGGAATCAGCCCCAGCATTTT.

V is TRBV10-2 and J is TRBJ2-1; D is unclear. Trimming removed 6 bases at V and 0 bases at J, with 6 bases between. This CDR3 has 13 amino acids. Germline CDR1 and CDR2: WSHSY and SAAADI. CDR3 nucleotide sequence: TGCGCCAGCAGGTTTGACTCCTACAATGAGCAGTTCTTC. This gives the protein CASRFDSYNEQFF.

This clone was found a few times. The sample contains more than one DNA sequence encoding this CDR3. J is TRBJ2-2 and V is TRBV9; D ambiguous. CDR3 length: 14 amino acids. CDR1 and CDR2 (germline): SGDLS, YYNGEE. Trimming left V 0 bases short and J 2 bases short, with 5 bases between. The CDR3 loop is CASSVGGNTGELFF. The CDR3 nucleotides read TGTGCCAGCAGCGTAGGCGGAAACACCGGGGAGCTGTTTTTT.

The chain links TRBV7-9 to TRBJ2-3, with D perhaps TRBD2 (5 bases). This CDR3 region has 14 residues. Trimming cost V 11 bases and J 8 bases, with 23 bases left between them. CDR1 SEHNR and CDR2 FQNEAQ come from the germline V gene (reference sequence). In DNA, the CDR3 is TGTGCCGGAAACCTAGGATACGGGATTGGTACGCAGTATTTT. Amino acid sequence: CAGNLGYGIGTQYF.

This sequence joins TRBV4-3 and TRBJ1-2; the match to TRBD1 covers 8 bases. The CDR3 contains 15 residues. Germline CDR1 reads LGHNA; CDR2 reads YSLEER. After removal of 0 bases from V and 4 bases from J, the junction contained 4 bases not matched to a gene. CDR3 coding DNA: TGCGCCAGCAGCCAAGAATCAGGGGGCCTCTATGGCTACACCTTC. It codes for CASSQESGGLYGYTF.